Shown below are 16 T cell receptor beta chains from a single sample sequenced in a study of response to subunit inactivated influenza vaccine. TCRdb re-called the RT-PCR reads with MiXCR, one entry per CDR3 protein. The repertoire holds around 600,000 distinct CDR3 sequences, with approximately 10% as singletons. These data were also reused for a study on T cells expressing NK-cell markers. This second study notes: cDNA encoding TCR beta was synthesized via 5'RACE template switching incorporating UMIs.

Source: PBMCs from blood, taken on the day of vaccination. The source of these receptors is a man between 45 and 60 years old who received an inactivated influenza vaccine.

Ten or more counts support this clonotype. DNA of the CDR3: TGTGCCAGCCGACTAGCGGGAGGTCCCTACGAGCAGTACTTC. Encoded protein: CASRLAGGPYEQYF. This chain links TRBV12-3 or TRBV12-4 with TRBJ2-7; 13 nucleotides line up with TRBD2. The ends lost 8 bases at V and 2 bases at J; junction bases unmatched: 3. CDR3 length equals 14 residues.

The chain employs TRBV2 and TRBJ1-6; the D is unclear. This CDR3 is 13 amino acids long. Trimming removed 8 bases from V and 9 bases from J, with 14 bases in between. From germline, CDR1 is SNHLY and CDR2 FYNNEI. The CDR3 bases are TGTGCCAGCGTGGACTCCCCCGCTTCACCCCTCCACTTT. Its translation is CASVDSPASPLHF. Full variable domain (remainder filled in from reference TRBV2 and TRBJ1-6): EPEVTQTPSHQVTQMGQEVILRCVPISNHLYFYWYRQILGQKVEFLVSFYNNEISEKSEIFDDQFSVERPDGSNFTLKIRSTKLEDSAMYFCASVDSPASPLHFGNGTRLTVT.

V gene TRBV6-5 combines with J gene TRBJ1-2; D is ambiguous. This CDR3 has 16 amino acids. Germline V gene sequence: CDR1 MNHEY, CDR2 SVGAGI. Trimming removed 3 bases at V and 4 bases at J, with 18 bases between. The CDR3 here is CASSYRRQANLYGYTF. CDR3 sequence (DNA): TGTGCCAGCAGTTATCGCCGGCAGGCCAACCTCTATGGCTACACCTTC.

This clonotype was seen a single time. The CDR3 region is CASSLGGRPHEQYF. The CDR3 DNA sequence: TGTGCCAGCAGCTTAGGCGGGAGACCCCACGAGCAGTACTTC. The V gene is TRBV13, the J gene TRBJ2-7; TRBD2 is a possible D gene (6 bases). V was shortened by 0 bases and J by 5 bases, with 11 bases between the two germline ends. Looked up from germline, CDR1 is PRHDT and CDR2 is FYEKMQ (reference sequence). The CDR3 is 14 residues long.

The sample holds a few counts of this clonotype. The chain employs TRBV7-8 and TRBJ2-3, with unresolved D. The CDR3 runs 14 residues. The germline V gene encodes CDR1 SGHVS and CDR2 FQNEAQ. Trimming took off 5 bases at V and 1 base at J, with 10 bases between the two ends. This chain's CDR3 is CASSPRLRTDTQYF. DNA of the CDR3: TGTGCCAGCAGCCCTCGACTCCGCACAGATACGCAGTATTTT.

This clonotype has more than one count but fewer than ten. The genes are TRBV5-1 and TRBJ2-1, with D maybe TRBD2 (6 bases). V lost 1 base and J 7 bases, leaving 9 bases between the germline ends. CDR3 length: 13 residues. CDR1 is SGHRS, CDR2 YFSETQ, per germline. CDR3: CASSLSGRNEQFF. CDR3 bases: TGCGCCAGCAGCTTGTCAGGGAGGAATGAGCAGTTCTTC.

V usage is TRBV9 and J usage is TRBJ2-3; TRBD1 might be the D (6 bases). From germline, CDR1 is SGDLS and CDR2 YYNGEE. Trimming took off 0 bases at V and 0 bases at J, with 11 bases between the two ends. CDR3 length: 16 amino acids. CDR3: CASSVEARGSTDTQYF. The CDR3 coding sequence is TGTGCCAGCAGCGTAGAGGCTAGGGGGAGCACAGATACGCAGTATTTT.

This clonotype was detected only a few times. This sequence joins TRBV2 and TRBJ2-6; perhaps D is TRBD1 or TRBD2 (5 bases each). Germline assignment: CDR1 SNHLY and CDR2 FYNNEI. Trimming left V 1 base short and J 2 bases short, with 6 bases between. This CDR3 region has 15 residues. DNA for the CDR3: TGTGCCAGCAGTGAAGTGGGACCTGGGGCCAACGTCCTGACTTTC. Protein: CASSEVGPGANVLTF.

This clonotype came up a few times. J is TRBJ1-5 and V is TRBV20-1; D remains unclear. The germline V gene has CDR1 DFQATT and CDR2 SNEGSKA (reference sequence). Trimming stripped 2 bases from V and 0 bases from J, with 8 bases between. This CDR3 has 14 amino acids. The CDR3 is CSARNGGSNQPQHF. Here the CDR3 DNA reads TGCAGTGCTAGAAATGGCGGTAGCAATCAGCCCCAGCATTTT.

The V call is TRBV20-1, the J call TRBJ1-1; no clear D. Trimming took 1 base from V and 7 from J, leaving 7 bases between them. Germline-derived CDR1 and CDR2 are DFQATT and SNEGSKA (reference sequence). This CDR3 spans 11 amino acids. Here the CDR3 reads CSARGGIEAFF. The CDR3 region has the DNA TGCAGTGCTAGAGGCGGCATTGAAGCTTTCTTT.

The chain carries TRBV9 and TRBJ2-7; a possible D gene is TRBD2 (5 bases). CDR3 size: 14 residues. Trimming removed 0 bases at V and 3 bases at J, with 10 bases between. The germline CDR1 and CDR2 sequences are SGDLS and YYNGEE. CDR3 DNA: TGTGCCAGCAGCGTAGTCGGGAATTTCTACGAGCAGTACTTC. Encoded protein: CASSVVGNFYEQYF. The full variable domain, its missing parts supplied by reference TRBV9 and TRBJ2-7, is DSGVTQTPKHLITATGQRVTLRCSPRSGDLSVYWYQQSLDQGLQFLIQYYNGEERAKGNILERFSAQQFPDLHSELNLSSLELGDSALYFCASSVVGNFYEQYFGPGTRLTVT.

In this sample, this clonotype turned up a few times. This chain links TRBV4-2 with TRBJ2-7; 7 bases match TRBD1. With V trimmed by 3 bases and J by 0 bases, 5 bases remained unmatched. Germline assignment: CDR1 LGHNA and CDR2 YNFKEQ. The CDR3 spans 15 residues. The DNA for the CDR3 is TGTGCCAGCAGCCAGGCCGGGACAGCCTCCTACGAGCAGTACTTC. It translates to CASSQAGTASYEQYF.

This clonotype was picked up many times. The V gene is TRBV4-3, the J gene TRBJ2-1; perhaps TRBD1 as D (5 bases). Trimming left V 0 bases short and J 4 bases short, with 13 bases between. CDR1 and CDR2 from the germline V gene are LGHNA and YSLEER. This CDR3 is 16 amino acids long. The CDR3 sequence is CASSQEGQHLYNEQFF. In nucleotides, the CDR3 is TGCGCCAGCAGCCAAGAGGGGCAGCACCTTTACAATGAGCAGTTCTTC.

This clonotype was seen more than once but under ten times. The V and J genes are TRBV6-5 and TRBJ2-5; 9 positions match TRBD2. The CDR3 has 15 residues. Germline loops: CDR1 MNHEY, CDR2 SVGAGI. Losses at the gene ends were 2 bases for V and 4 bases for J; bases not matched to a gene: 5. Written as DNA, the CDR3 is TGTGCCAGCAGTTACGGCGGGGGGGCCCCAGAGACCCAGTACTTC. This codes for CASSYGGGAPETQYF.

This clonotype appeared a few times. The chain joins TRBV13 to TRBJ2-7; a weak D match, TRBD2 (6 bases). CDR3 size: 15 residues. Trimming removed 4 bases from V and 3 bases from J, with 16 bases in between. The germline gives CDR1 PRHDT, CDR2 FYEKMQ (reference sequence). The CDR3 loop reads CASSSQVDGGYEQYF. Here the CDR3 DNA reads TGTGCCAGCAGCTCCCAAGTGGACGGGGGCTACGAGCAGTACTTC.

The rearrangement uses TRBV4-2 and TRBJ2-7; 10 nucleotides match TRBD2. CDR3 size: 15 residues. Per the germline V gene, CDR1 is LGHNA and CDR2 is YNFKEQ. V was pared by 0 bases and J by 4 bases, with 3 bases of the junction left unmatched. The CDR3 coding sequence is TGTGCCAGCAGCCAAGATCAAGCGGGAGGGTACGAGCAGTACTTC. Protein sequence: CASSQDQAGGYEQYF.